This T cell receptor (beta chain) came from a study of CD8 T cells in ankylosing spondylitis (dated by TCRdb to about 2017). About the study as a whole: T cell receptor beta repertoires were profiled in healthy donors and ankylosing spondylitis patients so that disease-linked TCR variants could be found. Peripheral blood was sampled, and synovial fluid was additionally collected from ankylosing spondylitis patients. The full study cohort was made up of 20 to 25 ankylosing spondylitis patients and 108 healthy donors.

The sequencing machine was an Illumina HiSeq 2500. Quantitative 5'-RACE with molecular barcodes was the method used to prepare the TCR beta libraries. Under the source paper's analysis protocol: To identify disease-linked TCR variants, a new computational method was used, one built on a probabilistic model of VDJ rearrangement. TCRdb passed the public sequencing reads through fastp at Q25 and MiXCR, retaining productive beta sequences. Each CDR3 protein appears once, grouped with its most common genes and DNA. What appears here as the V and J calls and clone size reflects TCRdb's work, not the paper's. Recorded for this sample are 150,000 to 200,000 distinct CDR3 sequences; roughly 34% of them occurred a single time. Of the sample, 6% is held by the ten largest clones. Synovial fluid samples and blood samples obtained from the same ankylosing spondylitis patients were matched. In the germline V gene, CDR1 corresponds to WSHSY and CDR2 to SAAADI. V and J are trimmed by 6 bases and 7 bases, and the gene matches miss 8 bases of the junction. The CDR3 numbers 14 residues from cysteine through phenylalanine. The only DNA kept is the CDR3, 42 bases in frame from the first base.

Overall study outcomes, separate from this receptor: Some TCR beta motif variants had previously been reported in synovial fluid and blood of reactive arthritis patients, which suggested common disease-initiation mechanisms. The disease-linked clones were reported as significantly enriched in matched synovial fluid samples from ankylosing spondylitis patients. A CD8+ phenotype was shown by the disease-linked clones, which were found at relatively low frequencies in peripheral blood. A TCR beta motif of eight highly homologous amino acid variants appeared characteristic of blood from ankylosing spondylitis patients.

About this clonotype: Its antigen has not been determined. Within one base of it there is no much larger clone, and no base qualities were kept.

The receptor was isolated from a male donor with ankylosing spondylitis. The sample was synovial fluid, either unsorted or a sorted T cell fraction (not recorded which). The sequence is built from TRBV10-2 and TRBJ1-1, and 10 junction bases match TRBD1. The DNA reads as follows: TGCGCCAGCAGAGACAGGGGGCGCGGCGGTGAAGCTTTCTTT. It translates to CASRDRGRGGEAFF.